A selection of T cell receptor beta chains follows, all from one sample in a study of T-cell reconstitution after alpha-beta-depleted transplantation in children. TCRdb reanalysed the PCR reads using MiXCR and keeps one entry per CDR3 protein. The table shows around 960,000 distinct CDR3 sequences, with roughly 29% occurring only once. Sample: PBMCs, mostly from graft donor cells, taken 360 days after TCRalphabeta/CD19-depleted stem cell transplant. Receptors were obtained from a boy in the first two years of life who had a stem cell transplant for SCID, so the T cells may come from the graft donor. Each CDR3 is given with its conserved first and last residue. The D gene is left open where the match is weak. Rows give clone size only sometimes, using once, few, many, or a class for an expanded clone.

TRBV7-9	.	TRBJ1-4	.	TGTGCCAGCAGCTACCTCCGGACAGCAACTAATGAAAAACTGTTTTTT	CASSYLRTATNEKLFF
TRBV5-1	.	TRBJ1-2	TRBD1	TGCGCCAGCAGCTTCGGAGGGACAGCTCCAGCTAACTATGGCTACACCTTC	CASSFGGTAPANYGYTF
TRBV7-9	.	TRBJ2-1	TRBD2	TGTGCCAGCAGCCTTAGCGGGGGGCCTGACAATGAGCAGTTCTTC	CASSLSGGPDNEQFF
TRBV12-3/TRBV12-4	once	TRBJ1-1	.	TGTGCCAGCAGTTTTTCGGGACGGTTGAACACTGAAGCTTTCTTT	CASSFSGRLNTEAFF
TRBV29-1	.	TRBJ2-3	.	TGCAGCGTTGTTAGCGGCTCCACAGATACGCAGTATTTT	CSVVSGSTDTQYF
TRBV20-1	many	TRBJ2-6	.	TGCAGTGCTAGGACATGGGGGGCCAACGTCCTGACTTTC	CSARTWGANVLTF
TRBV5-5	few	TRBJ2-1	TRBD2	TGTGCCAGCAGCTTGTCGATTGGCGGGGGGCGCAATGAGCAGTTCTTC	CASSLSIGGGRNEQFF
TRBV4-1	.	TRBJ2-2	.	TGCGCCAGCAGCCAGCCTAGGGGGGGCACCGGGGAGCTGTTTTTT	CASSQPRGGTGELFF
TRBV25-1	.	TRBJ1-3	.	TGTGCCAGCACGCCGACGGGAGGGGTCGGAAACACCATATATTTT	CASTPTGGVGNTIYF
TRBV11-1	once	TRBJ2-1	.	TGTGCCAGCAGCGACCGAGGCGCGGGCTCCTACAATGAGCAGTTCTTC	CASSDRGAGSYNEQFF
TRBV4-2	few	TRBJ2-2	.	TGTGCCAGCAGCCAAGTTAGAGGCTACACGAACACCGGGGAGCTGTTTTTT	CASSQVRGYTNTGELFF
TRBV7-9	few	TRBJ2-7	TRBD1	TGTGCCAGCAGCTCCGGACAGGGTTGGGAAGAGCAGTACTTC	CASSSGQGWEEQYF
TRBV20-1	few	TRBJ2-3	.	TGCAGTGCTAGAAACAGGGTCACAGATACGCAGTATTTT	CSARNRVTDTQYF
TRBV7-9	few	TRBJ2-2	.	TGTGCCAGCAGCTTAGACCACACCGGGGAGCTGTTTTTT	CASSLDHTGELFF
TRBV5-4	few	TRBJ1-5	.	TGTGCCAGCAGCTTCGAAGCTTGGAGCAATCAGCCCCAGCATTTT	CASSFEAWSNQPQHF
TRBV24-1	few	TRBJ2-7	.	TGTGCCACCAGCGAACAGGGCCACGAGCAGTACTTC	CATSEQGHEQYF
TRBV20-1	.	TRBJ2-5	.	TGCAGTGCGTCCTACCCCCGGGGGCAGACGCAGTACTTC	CSASYPRGQTQYF
TRBV29-1	.	TRBJ2-1	TRBD2	TGCAGCGTTGAAAGACTAGCTCCCAATGAGCAGTTCTTC	CSVERLAPNEQFF
TRBV29-1	.	TRBJ1-2	TRBD1	TGCAGCGTTGAAGCGGACAGGGGGCGTTTCGGCTATGGCTACACCTTC	CSVEADRGRFGYGYTF
TRBV29-1	.	TRBJ1-2	.	TGCAGCGTTGAAGGCAGTCCTCTCTATGGCTACACCTTC	CSVEGSPLYGYTF
TRBV5-1	few	TRBJ2-2	TRBD2	TGCGCCAGCAGCTCGTCGACTAGCGTGTTAGGCACCGGGGAGCTGTTTTTT	CASSSSTSVLGTGELFF
TRBV20-1	few	TRBJ1-1	.	TGCAGTGCTAGAGATTATACAGGGCTTTTGGCTTTCTTT	CSARDYTGLLAFF
TRBV6-5	few	TRBJ2-1	.	TGTGCCAGCAGTTCCATCCCCATGGGGGGCAATGAGCAGTTCTTC	CASSSIPMGGNEQFF
TRBV3-1	few	TRBJ2-1	.	TGTGCCAGCAGCCAAGAAAAGGGCTGGAGGGTGCAGTTCTTC	CASSQEKGWRVQFF